This TCR beta chain was sequenced during a study of T cells after yellow fever vaccination. For the study at large: The fractions with low cell numbers were processed using SMART-Seq v4 Ultra Low Input.

Study-wide points: Researchers report a weaker secondary response that nonetheless peaked faster, day 5 versus 15.

Universal primer sites and UMIs were introduced during 5'RACE template-switching synthesis of TCR cDNA. TCRdb used MiXCR to reprocess the 5' RACE reads, holding one entry per CDR3 protein. Of 200,000 to 300,000 distinct CDR3 sequences in the sample, over 6.5% were seen once. Trimming took off 3 bases at V and 6 bases at J, with 9 bases between the two ends. This CDR3 is built from 13 residues. CDR1 is MNHNS and CDR2 is SASEGT in the germline V gene. This clonotype was observed many times. The antigen is undetermined. The clonotype originates from a man aged 25-40 years who received the YFV17D yellow fever vaccine. The chain recombines TRBV6-1 with TRBJ2-1, with D hard to call. The specimen comprised CD4+ T cells sorted from PBMCs, sampled on the day of the yellow fever booster vaccination. CDR3 sequence: CASSDRARNEQFF. CDR3 nucleotides: TGTGCCAGCAGTGACCGGGCCCGCAATGAGCAGTTCTTC.